What follows describes a single T cell receptor (beta chain). This clone's antigen is unknown. One base away there is no much larger clone; base qualities are not given. PBMCs were isolated by Ficoll-Paque density gradient centrifugation. The germline V gene (reference sequence) provides CDR1 DFQATT and CDR2 SNEGSKA. The CDR3 starts with the cysteine, ends with the phenylalanine, and has 17 residues. Only the CDR3 DNA stays, 51 bases, in frame from base 1. V lost 0 bases and J lost 6 bases, and the count of bases not matched to a germline gene is 14. TCRdb shows the sequencer as Illumina NovaSeq 6000. TCRalpha and TCRbeta cDNA libraries were built by 5'RACE with constant-segment primers, adding sample barcodes and unique molecular identifiers. Trizol reagent was used to extract RNA from every sample. Library amplification was performed in two PCR steps, and a second sample barcode and Illumina TruSeq adapters were introduced in the second step. The libraries were sequenced on an Illumina NovaSeq using 2 x 150 bp paired-end reads. For the original study's pipeline: Reads were demultiplexed and collapsed into UMI-guided consensus sequences with migec v1.2.7. With mixcr v2.1.11, UMI consensuses were aligned to TRA and TRB V and J templates and assembled into clonotypes. A clonotype was counted as expanded or contracted only if both edgeR and NoisET called the change significant, with noise models trained on biological replicates. edgeR calls used a false discovery rate-adjusted p below 0.01 and a log2 fold-change threshold of 1. As an exploratory analysis of dynamics, max-normalized trajectories of the 1000 most abundant clonotypes were examined by PCA with hierarchical clustering. Separately sequenced CD4+ and CD8+ repertoires were used to assign a CD4 or CD8 phenotype to each responding clone. Starting from the raw public reads, TCRdb applied fastp trimming at Q25, assembled clones with MiXCR and retained in-frame beta chains. Under each unique CDR3 protein, matching rows form one entry showing the most common genes and DNA. It is TCRdb's table, rather than the study itself, that gives the V and J calls and clone size. The sample table contains about 290,000 distinct CDR3 sequences; only one count was recorded for more than 15% of them. The ten largest clones represent 22% of the sample.

The entry originates in a study of T-cell memory formation after mild COVID-19 (dated by TCRdb to about 2021). Study-level background: TCR sequence clusters from the two donors were found to be largely donor specific. The cohort was made up of two young adult volunteers, one female and one male, who were previously healthy. In a couple of donors, T-cell clones that expanded and contracted after mild COVID-19 were tracked by sequencing TCRalpha and TCRbeta repertoires over time.

The research as a whole found: The study included only a couple of mild cases, and larger cohorts that include severe cases with pre-infection samples were judged to be necessary. Clones that contracted from day 15 to 85 showed balanced CD4/CD8 phenotypes, whereas a second wave of clones that expanded from day 15 to 37 leaned towards CD4+. Contracting CD4+ clones were located mainly in the CM and EM memory subsets, whereas CD8+ clones were found to be enriched in EMRA. The second-wave clones that peaked on day 37 were not confirmed to be SARS-CoV-2 specific. Some responding clones were detected in pre-infection memory, which suggested that pre-existing cross-reactive memory T cells had joined the SARS-CoV-2 response.

Input material: PBMCs or a T cell subset sorted from them (not recorded which). The receptor was derived from a man aged 18-30 years who had mild COVID-19 (a few samples of this study predate the infection). The sample titles of this study are shuffled in the database, so cell type and time point are left out; the donor was told from shared clones. The chain was built from TRBV20-1 and TRBJ2-5, and TRBD2 matches 9 of the central bases. The DNA sequence is given as TGCAGTGCTAGAGACCTGGGGCTAGCGGGGTCCTTCCAGACCCAGTACTTC. The translation is CSARDLGLAGSFQTQYF.